The 13 T cell receptor beta chains below were found in one sample sequenced in a study of early T cells in non-severe SARS-CoV-2 infection (dated by TCRdb to about 2021). Libraries were made using 5' RACE. Data came from a NextSeq 500. TCRdb redid the processing of the public reads, applying fastp at Q25 and MiXCR, and retained in-frame beta chains. Rows with a matching CDR3 protein are joined into one entry that keeps the most common DNA and genes. Across this sample there are some 59,000 distinct CDR3 sequences, with 8.5% to 12% seen only once. Approximately 4.1% of the sample lies in the top ten. Material: whole blood. All receptors come from an adult who was a healthcare worker with PCR-confirmed SARS-CoV-2 infection or an uninfected control (not recorded which).

This clonotype was recorded many times. V usage is TRBV20-1 and J usage is TRBJ2-1; D gene ambiguous. The V end lost 3 bases, the J end lost 11 bases, and 8 bases lay between the germline ends. This CDR3 comprises 10 residues. CDR1 is DFQATT, CDR2 SNEGSKA, per germline (reference sequence). CDR3 protein: CSASVEQQFF. Here the CDR3 DNA reads TGCAGTGCTAGTGTGGAGCAGCAGTTCTTC.

The table lists this clonotype with many counts. V is TRBV15 and J is TRBJ2-3, with 9 bases aligning to TRBD1. The length of the CDR3 is 16 residues. Germline V gene data show CDR1 as LNHNV and CDR2 as YYDKDF (reference sequence). Trimming cost V 3 bases and J 1 base; bases outside gene matches: 5. CDR3 sequence: CATSSNRGLGTDTQYF. The DNA of the CDR3 is TGTGCCACCAGCAGTAACAGGGGGCTCGGCACAGATACGCAGTATTTT.

This clonotype has just a few counts. The gene calls are TRBV18 and TRBJ1-4; unclear D gene. Trimming cost V 3 bases and J 4 bases, with 9 bases left between them. The germline CDR1 and CDR2 sequences are KGHSH and LQKENI. The CDR3 runs 14 residues. In nucleotides, the CDR3 is TGTGCCAGCTCACCCTATCAAGATAATGAAAAACTGTTTTTT. It is translated as CASSPYQDNEKLFF.

The chain joins TRBV7-3 to TRBJ2-1, with 14 bases identical to TRBD2. The CDR3 spans 15 residues. The J segment lost 7 bases and the V segment lost 7 bases, leaving 6 bases of the junction unmatched. Germline V gene sequence: CDR1 SGHTA, CDR2 FQGTGA. This CDR3 is CASTPGLAGANEQFF. For the CDR3, the DNA is TGTGCCAGCACCCCGGGACTAGCGGGAGCTAATGAGCAGTTCTTC.

The CDR3 protein is CASSRGLMETQYF. For the CDR3, the DNA is TGTGCCAGCAGCCGGGGACTGATGGAGACCCAGTACTTC. The chain carries TRBV11-2 and TRBJ2-5, with a possible D match to TRBD2 (6 bases). From germline, CDR1 is SGHAT and CDR2 FQNNGV. The CDR3 is 13 residues long. Trimming stripped 5 bases from V and 5 bases from J, with 12 bases between.

This chain links TRBV5-1 with TRBJ2-3; D not resolved. CDR1 and CDR2 (germline): SGHRS, YFSETQ. The CDR3 length is 14 residues. V lost 4 bases, J lost 2 bases, and 11 bases lay in between. The CDR3 sequence: CASSPVPVTDTQYF. Here the CDR3 DNA reads TGCGCCAGCAGCCCGGTGCCTGTCACAGATACGCAGTATTTT.

Details on this clonotype: This may be a read error, as it is one base from a much larger clone. V and J are TRBV7-9 and TRBJ2-3; either TRBD1 or TRBD2 may supply D (5 bases each). Trimming stripped 5 bases from V and 6 bases from J, with 18 bases between. Germline CDR1 is SEHNR and CDR2 is FQNEAQ (reference sequence). This CDR3 has 15 amino acids. CDR3 DNA: TGTGCCAGCAGCCCCGAGACAGTGAGGGCGGATACGCAGTATTTT. It yields the protein CASSPETVRADTQYF.

This clonotype was detected only a few times. V and J are TRBV7-2 and TRBJ2-3; TRBD2 might be the D (5 bases). The CDR3 is 13 residues long. Germline V gives CDR1 SGHTA, CDR2 FQGNSA. V lost 2 bases, J lost 5 bases, and 8 bases lay in between. The CDR3 coding sequence is TGTGCCAGCAGCTTAAGCGGTGGAGATACGCAGTATTTT. It yields the protein CASSLSGGDTQYF.

This clonotype was detected many times. The rearrangement joins TRBV6-5 to TRBJ2-7, with 11 bases aligning to TRBD1. V trimming: 6 bases; J trimming: 3 bases; junction bases outside the gene matches: 7. The CDR3 sequence is 15 residues long. Germline V gene sequence: CDR1 MNHEY, CDR2 SVGAGI. CDR3 in DNA: TGTGCCAGCAGAGGGGACAGGGGGTTTAACTACGAGCAGTACTTC. Translating gives CASRGDRGFNYEQYF.

This clonotype appeared a few times. This chain uses TRBV20-1 with TRBJ2-7, with D unclear. CDR3 size: 11 residues. Trimming took off 0 bases at V and 6 bases at J, with 6 bases between the two ends. Per germline, CDR1 DFQATT and CDR2 SNEGSKA (reference sequence). CDR3 DNA sequence: TGCAGTGCTAGAGATCAGCGCGAGCAGTACTTC. This sequence encodes CSARDQREQYF.

The V and J genes are TRBV7-6 and TRBJ2-7, with a possible D match to TRBD1 (6 bases). Trimming cost V 1 base and J 4 bases, with 14 bases left between them. Germline V lookup: CDR1 SGHVS, CDR2 FNYEAQ. This CDR3 is built from 15 residues. The CDR3 DNA is TGTGCCAGCAGCTTAGAGACGGACAGAGCATACGAGCAGTACTTC. Protein: CASSLETDRAYEQYF.

This clonotype was counted only a few times. The V and J genes are TRBV5-6 and TRBJ1-3; D is perhaps TRBD1 (5 bases). CDR1 and CDR2 from the germline V gene are SGHDT and YYEEEE. The CDR3 runs 15 residues. Deletions cut 3 bases from V and 0 bases from J, with 10 bases between. CDR3 DNA sequence: TGTGCCAGCAGCTGGGGCTCCAGCTCTGGAAACACCATATATTTT. As protein: CASSWGSSSGNTIYF.

This clonotype was found many times. The V call is TRBV25-1, the J call TRBJ2-7; D not resolved. Germline loops: CDR1 MGHDK, CDR2 SYGVNS. The CDR3 is made up of 15 amino acids. V gave up 3 bases and J gave up 2 bases, with 14 bases separating them. CDR3 nucleotides: TGTGCCAGCAGTGAGAGTAGTTTGTTCCCCTACGAGCAGTACTTC. Amino acids: CASSESSLFPYEQYF.